This T cell receptor beta chain derives from a study of T cell responses to AZD1222 COVID-19 vaccine. General study points: Vaccination with two AZD1222 doses was followed by a rise in Spike-specific TCR breadth and depth.

Clones were sequenced by immunoSEQ multiplex PCR, and TCRdb holds only the in-frame ones, with some missing. The sample has approximately 73,000 clones, roughly 80% seen once; the top ten hold around 3%. Germline loops: CDR1 LNHDA, CDR2 SQIVND (reference sequence). The V gene lost 3 bases and the J gene lost 3 bases, with 12 bases spanning the gap. CDR3 length equals 14 residues. Notes on this clone: What it binds is not known.

This clonotype was sampled from an adult in good health. Specimen: peripheral blood, collected on day 0 of AZD1222 vaccination. The V gene is TRBV19, the J gene TRBJ2-7, with D perhaps matching TRBD2 (7 bases). DNA for the CDR3: TGTGCCAGTAGTATCGCGGGGGCGGACTACGAGCAGTACTTC. This translates into CASSIAGADYEQYF.